This TCR beta chain was captured in a study of blood T cell repertoires in COVID-19 (TCRdb year 2020). For the study in its entirety: The collaborator samples originated in the United States, Italy and Spain and spanned the acute and convalescent phases of COVID-19. The material from the prospective study consisted of cDNA or gDNA derived from T cells, B-cell-depleted T cells, or PBMCs. The dataset comprised deeply sampled blood TCRbeta repertoires from subjects exposed to, actively infected with, or recovered from COVID-19. A freely available public database, intended as a resource for researchers studying the immune response to SARS-CoV-2, is where the repertoires were released. Samples were obtained from the ongoing ImmuneRACE study (first 160 participants) and from 1,254 subjects provided by 6 global collaborators. Sample metadata almost always included a de-identified subject ID, COVID-19 status, age in years and sex. Where HLA class I and class II types were available, the types were taken from metadata supplied by the sample provider, not from assay-based typing.

Concerning this clone itself: What antigen it recognizes has not been identified. No base qualities exist here, and no much larger clone lies one base off it.

TCRbeta CDR3 regions were amplified from genomic DNA by means of the immunoSEQ Assay, a bias-controlled multiplex PCR. For the original study's pipeline: Nucleated cell counts per sample were estimated from amplification of reference gene primers within the assay. To quantify the absolute abundance of each unique TCRbeta CDR3 rearrangement, sequence reads were collapsed and filtered. For each sample, productive Simpson clonality was calculated as the square root of Simpson's diversity index across productive rearrangements. TCRdb limited this immuneACCESS table to in-frame rearrangements with V and J called. A share of clones is missing; checked studies link under half to unresolved V genes, and the rest is unexplained. From that table come the V and J calls and clone size; the DNA was used to work out D and trimming. The sample includes around 270,000 clones, with about 87% observed a single time. The ten largest make up under 4.5% of the sample.

V is pruned by 4 bases and J by 4 bases, leaving 15 bases of the junction without a gene match. Including cysteine and phenylalanine, the CDR3 has 18 amino acids. The kept DNA is CDR3 alone, 54 bases in frame from the first base. CDR1 is given as MNHEY and CDR2 as SMNVEV, both from the germline V gene (reference sequence). Another Seattle source contributed samples from volunteer blood donors who had recovered from COVID-19. Whole blood was collected in K2EDTA tubes by collaborating institutions according to the institutions' own protocols. For TCRbeta analysis, collaborator samples were shipped as frozen whole blood, as isolated PBMCs, or as DNA extracted from either sample type. General findings and caveats noted by the study authors: The amount of clinical and demographic metadata varied by source and participant and was provided uncurated.

Sequenced: peripheral blood. The clonotype was recovered from a man aged 55-75 years who had recovered from COVID-19. The chain is encoded by TRBV27 joined to TRBJ2-3, with 9 bases in between that match TRBD2. The DNA reads TGTGCCAGCAGTTCCCTAGTGGTAGCGGGGGCGCTGGCAGATACGCAGTATTTT. Protein translation: CASSSLVVAGALADTQYF.